This T cell receptor (beta chain) was recovered during a study of T cell clonality in common variable immunodeficiency. The study's findings and limits: Authors noted CVID clonality's cause needs subpopulation repertoire sequencing. TCRbeta clonality was increased in CVID versus healthy controls.

This clone was seen many times. What it binds is unknown. The CDR3 is cut off 3 residues early in the read; its end comes from the germline J gene. There are 14 residues in the CDR3. Germline V CDR1 and CDR2: DFQATT, SNEGSKA (reference sequence). V shed 5 bases, J shed 2 bases, and the junction held 6 bases outside the gene matches. The data were produced by immunoSEQ multiplex PCR, yet TCRdb's version contains in-frame clones alone and is incomplete. The sample has about 81,000 clones, none seen only once. The sample taken for sequencing was peripheral blood mononuclear cells. This chain connects TRBV20-1 to TRBJ1-3; 7 nucleotides line up with TRBD1. This receptor was taken from a person between 18 and 75 years old in good health. CDR3 amino acids: CSAEDREAGNTIYF. Partial CDR3 DNA: TGCAGTGCTGAAGACAGGGAGGCTGGAAACACC.